This T cell receptor (beta chain) came from a study of cytomegalovirus exposure and HLA in healthy donors (dated by TCRdb to the late 2010s). Study-level background: An earlier analysis of several hundred of the donors reported about 250 Gb of sequence data and around 120 million unique TCR beta sequences from about 180 million T cells. To predict cytomegalovirus infection status, the study combined high-throughput TCR immunosequencing, statistical association of individual TCRs with disease status, and machine learning. Roughly 300 gigabases of sequencing data and around 80 million unique TCR sequences made up an early release that covered several hundred HLA-typed donors. All discovery cohort repertoires had been generated using a single sequencing platform. Because of strong linkage in the cohort, roughly five DR-DQ haplotypes were treated as single units for association and clustering. Rather than using new phenotypic data, the later analysis identified candidate immune exposures from TCR beta sequences and from how often those sequences occurred across donors. Using immunosequencing, the study profiled T cell repertoires from approximately 700 subjects and related those repertoires to cytomegalovirus serostatus. Among 300 to 500 genotyped donors of the cohort, an average of about 220,000 unique TCR beta nucleotide sequences was sequenced per donor, of which about 18% were non-productive. Of the roughly 400 genotyped donors, roughly 85% fell in the genetic ancestry cluster associated with self-reported Caucasian donors. Class I and class II HLA loci were covered by the typing at four-digit resolution. An earlier analysis of some 600 of the donors applied high-throughput TCR beta sequencing to assess whether each TCR beta V gene segment acted as functional or pseudogenic. Along with the roughly 670-subject first cohort, a separate validation cohort of over a hundred different subjects was used. A later analysis re-examined previously published TCR beta repertoires from several hundred donors and added high-resolution HLA genotyping to investigate patterns of TCR occurrence. In a later genetic analysis, genome-wide SNP genotypes for 398 of the 666 donors were used, and that subset was treated as a discovery cohort. Donor age, sex, ethnicity and CMV serostatus were collected together with the repertoire data. The number of donors typed differed by locus, with about 629-640 for A, B, C, DRB1 and DQB1, roughly 520 for DQA1, about 610 for DPA1, and some 440 for DPB1. The study aimed to test whether cataloging public T cell receptors could reveal signatures of past pathogen exposure.

Study-wide conclusions, independent of this receptor: A later genetic analysis associated a missense DCLRE1C variant with V-gene and J-gene trimming of TCR beta chains, and an independent cohort replicated the association. According to a later analysis, most CMV-associated TCR beta chains appeared to be HLA-restricted, and the HLA associations seemed to be driven largely by CMV exposure. A few of the identified cytomegalovirus-associated TCR beta chains were confirmed in vitro to be specific for cytomegalovirus antigens. A total of 164 TCR beta chains were listed by the study as associated with cytomegalovirus. The presence/absence analyses assumed that sequencing depth was roughly uniform across donors, and that assumption may not be true. In a later analysis, HLA-associated TCR beta chains showed more clonal expansion and lower generation probabilities than non-associated chains that were equally common. HLA typing was unavailable for some donors at each locus, so association tests used only the typed subset. In a later genetic analysis, fewer N-insertions in productive TCRs were reported among donors in an Asian-associated ancestry cluster than the roughly 700-donor mean. In a later analysis, the rate of TCR association differed among HLA loci, with DRB1 alleles having the most associated TCRs and HLA-C alleles having the fewest. For the cohort, immune exposure information was limited to CMV serostatus. The earlier analysis of 587 of the donors excluded fewer than 20 rarely observed V segments, including chromosome 9 orphons, because counts were too low. Most TCR sequences were observed very rarely across donors, whereas some public TCRs were present in many individuals. Specific HLA alleles were associated with 15,000 to 20,000 TCR beta sequences at a false discovery rate of 0.05 in a later analysis. Some IMGT-functional V segments, including TRBV6-2 and TRBV6-3, could not be distinguished by the 87-base-pair reads and were therefore excluded. It was suggested by the authors that the approach could potentially be generalized to other disease states and immunological phenotypes. Broadly in line with IMGT annotations, most TCR beta V segments showed up in productive rearrangements about 90% or about 30% of the time in an earlier analysis of under 700 of the donors. A further reported finding was that TCR beta sequences accurately predicted the HLA-A and HLA-B alleles for most subjects in the first cohort. The cohort was sequenced for TCR beta chains only, and without alpha or paired-chain data the features that could be detected were limited. The classifier was reported to diagnose cytomegalovirus status with high specificity and sensitivity in both the original cohort and the validation cohort. When HLA alleles, especially DR and DQ, strongly co-occurred, attributing TCR associations to individual alleles was difficult. In a later analysis, several top co-occurrence clusters were reported to appear linked to parvovirus B19, influenza, CMV and Epstein-Barr virus. Correlated functional status among segregating V segments might be attributable to linkage disequilibrium, but an unknown experimental factor could not be ruled out. A cluster of highly shared sequence variants was judged likely to represent a technical artifact of the sequencing pipeline.

As regards this clone: Its antigen specificity is not known. Compared with germline, one end of the junction differs, possibly owing to a read error.

The cohort comprised under 700 healthy bone marrow donors. At the time of sampling, every cohort member was nominally healthy, though immune exposures that went unrecorded were likely present. The donor was CMV seropositive and was included in the group of 250 to 350 seropositive cohort members. Every donor gave a peripheral blood sample, and the peripheral blood mononuclear cells from that sample were used for TCR beta sequencing. The Qiagen DNeasy Blood Extraction Kit was used to extract genomic DNA from the blood cell samples. Libraries came from the immunoSEQ multiplex PCR assay. For the multiplex PCR, a mixture combining 60 forward primers for TCR Vbeta segments and 13 reverse primers for TCR Jbeta segments was used. Amplification of the CDR3 region of rearranged TCR beta genes was performed with a multiplex PCR assay on genomic DNA. On the Illumina HiSeq System, the amplified TCR beta libraries were sequenced as 87-base-pair reads. The paper's processing steps were these. A later analysis counted approximately 76 million unique TCR beta chains across the 700 or so repertoires, and some 12 million of these chains were shared by at least two donors. Raw reads were error-corrected and collapsed into unique sequences with a nearest-neighbor algorithm that merged closely related sequences to remove PCR and sequencing errors. To assign V, D and J gene segments, CDR3 sequences were aligned to IMGT reference sequences. Each retained sequence needed at least a six-nucleotide match to both a V gene segment and a J gene segment. A rearrangement counted as productive if the CDR3 had no stop codons and remained in frame with V and J, and every other rearrangement counted as non-productive. Following IMGT convention, CDR3 was defined as the stretch from the second conserved V-encoded cysteine up to the conserved J-encoded phenylalanine. The earlier analysis of about 570 of the donors excluded any sequence lacking an unambiguous match to a single V gene segment. In an earlier analysis of around 590 of the donors, a V segment was called functional when productive rearrangements were above 56.7%, and segregating when the standard deviation between donors exceeded 5%. To diagnose cytomegalovirus status from the catalog of TCR beta chain sequences, a statistical classification framework was built. V and J gene assignment, in a later analysis, came from comparing TCR nucleotide sequences with IMGT/GENE-DB human TR gene sequences. Using the TCRdist pipeline, a later analysis assigned CDR3 sequences along with most-parsimonious VDJ recombination scenarios. A later analysis defined each TCR beta chain by its CDR3 amino acid sequence plus V-gene family, and excluded reads lacking a unique V-gene family. To address suspected cross-contamination and a sequencing artifact, a later analysis removed over 500 highly shared, low-generation-probability nucleotide sequences. A later analysis calculated a clonal expansion index for each public chain from normalized within-repertoire ranks of inferred template counts. A later analysis computed generation probabilities with a VDJ recombination model fitted to out-of-frame rearrangements, and checked the results against IGoR. In a later analysis, TCR-TCR, TCR-HLA and TCR-CMV co-occurrence was scored with hypergeometric tests, and a repertoire-size bias correction was applied to TCR pairs. To estimate false discovery rates, a later analysis permuted the HLA or CMV assignments 20 times. In a later analysis, co-occurring TCRs were grouped using DBSCAN, and TCRdist sequence similarity was added for clustering within HLA-allele-positive subsets. Repertoires with fewer than 30,000 or more than 120,000 public chains were left out of co-occurrence clustering, as were a few repertoires with anomalous nucleotide sharing. The clones in this table, taken by TCRdb from immuneACCESS, are in-frame only. Not every clone is retained; where verified, under half of the shortfall comes from an unresolved V gene, and the cause of the rest is unknown. The DNA was the basis for D and trimming; V, J and clone size are from that table. This sample's table contains 75,000 to 95,000 clones. The top ten clones comprise just over 5.5% of the sample.

Inclusive of the bounding cysteine and phenylalanine, the CDR3 is 11 residues long. Of all the DNA, just the CDR3 is kept, 33 bases in frame from base 1. CDR1 SQVTM and CDR2 ANQGSEA were looked up in the germline V gene. The sequence came from a girl aged 10-17 years in good health and CMV-seropositive. The specimen was PBMCs. This sequence uses TRBV29-1 and TRBJ1-1, and perhaps TRBD1 as D gene, on 5 matching bases. CDR3 sequence: CSVVQGTEDFF. In nucleotide form, the sequence is TGCAGCGTGGTCCAGGGCACTGAAGATTTCTTT.